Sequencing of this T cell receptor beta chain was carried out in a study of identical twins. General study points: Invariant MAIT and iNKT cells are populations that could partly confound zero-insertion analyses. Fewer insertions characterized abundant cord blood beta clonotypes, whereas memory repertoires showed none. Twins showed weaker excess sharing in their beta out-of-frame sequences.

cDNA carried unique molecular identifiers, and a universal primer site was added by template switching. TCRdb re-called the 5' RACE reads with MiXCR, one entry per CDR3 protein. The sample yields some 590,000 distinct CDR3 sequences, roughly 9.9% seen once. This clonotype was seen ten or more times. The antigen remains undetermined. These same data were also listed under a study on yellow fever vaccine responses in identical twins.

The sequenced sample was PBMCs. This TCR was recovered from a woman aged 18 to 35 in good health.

This chain's CDR3 is CASTAVLAGSYEQYF. The DNA of the CDR3 is TGTGCCAGCACCGCCGTTCTCGCTGGCTCCTACGAGCAGTACTTC. The gene calls are TRBV28 and TRBJ2-7, with no clear D. The V gene lost 7 bases and the J gene lost 0 bases, with 16 bases spanning the gap. The CDR3 totals 15 residues. The V gene's germline CDR1 is MDHEN and CDR2 SYDVKM. The full variable domain, its missing parts supplied by reference TRBV28 and TRBJ2-7, is DVKVTQSSRYLVKRTGEKVFLECVQDMDHENMFWYRQDPGLGLRLIYFSYDVKMKEKGDIPEGYSVSREKKERFSLILESASTNQTSMYLCASTAVLAGSYEQYFGPGTRLTVT.